This T cell receptor (beta chain) was sequenced in a study of cytomegalovirus exposure and HLA in healthy donors (dated by TCRdb to about 2017). Turning to the overall study: An earlier analysis of more than 550 of the donors reported around 280 Gb of sequence data and 117 million unique TCR beta sequences obtained from about 170 million T cells. The study profiled the T cell repertoires of hundreds of subjects by immunosequencing and related them to cytomegalovirus serostatus. An early release covering roughly 640 HLA-typed donors comprised about 300 gigabases of sequencing data and 85 million to 100 million unique TCR sequences. The study aimed to test whether cataloging public T cell receptors could reveal signatures of past pathogen exposure. Donor age, sex, ethnicity and CMV serostatus were collected together with the repertoire data. Both class I and class II loci were covered by HLA typing, at four-digit resolution. Four or five DR-DQ haplotypes were treated as single units for association and clustering because of strong linkage in the cohort. Among the roughly 390 genotyped donors, around 81% belonged to the genetic ancestry cluster associated with self-reported Caucasian donors. Genome-wide SNP genotypes for about 65% of the roughly 700 donors were used in a later genetic analysis, which treated that subset as a discovery cohort. A later analysis re-analyzed previously published TCR beta repertoires from 666 donors and added high-resolution HLA genotyping to study TCR occurrence patterns. To predict cytomegalovirus infection status, the study brought together high-throughput TCR immunosequencing, statistical association of individual TCRs with disease status, and machine learning. Among 398 genotyped donors of the cohort, an average of approximately 250,000 unique TCR beta nucleotide sequences were sequenced per donor, about a sixth of them non-productive. In addition to the first cohort of 666 subjects, a separate validation cohort of 130 or so different subjects was used. The later analysis used no new phenotypic data to find candidate immune exposures, relying instead on TCR beta sequences and their occurrence across donors. Typing coverage differed by locus: A, B, C, DRB1 and DQB1 were typed in roughly 620-630 donors, DQA1 in about 500, DPA1 in some 600, and DPB1 in approximately 450. In an earlier analysis of about 590 of the donors, high-throughput TCR beta sequencing was used to judge whether each TCR beta V gene segment behaved as functional or pseudogenic. Every repertoire in the discovery cohort had been generated on one and the same sequencing platform. Points the paper makes about the study in general: In a later analysis, HLA-associated TCR beta chains were found to be more clonally expanded and to have lower generation probabilities than equally common non-associated chains. Most TCR sequences were observed very rarely across donors, whereas some public TCRs were present in many individuals. Because HLA typing was unavailable for some donors at each locus, only the typed subset was used in association tests. This cohort had only TCR beta chains sequenced, and the lack of alpha or paired-chain data limited which features could be detected. When HLA alleles, especially DR and DQ, strongly co-occurred, attributing TCR associations to individual alleles was difficult. A further reported finding was that TCR beta sequences accurately predicted the HLA-A and HLA-B alleles for most subjects in the first cohort. In a later analysis, most CMV-associated TCR beta chains were found to appear HLA-restricted, with HLA associations seemingly driven largely by CMV exposure. A later analysis associated about 17,000 TCR beta sequences with specific HLA alleles at a false discovery rate of 0.05. Some IMGT-functional V segments, including TRBV6-2 and TRBV6-3, could not be told apart with the 87-base-pair reads, so those segments were excluded. The study gave a list of around 170 TCR beta chains associated with cytomegalovirus. An earlier analysis of around 540 of the donors showed that most TCR beta V segments appeared in productive rearrangements either about 87% or about 30% of the time, which broadly matched IMGT annotations. Some 15 rarely observed V segments, including chromosome 9 orphons, were excluded from the earlier analysis of approximately 500 of the donors because counts were too low. A later genetic analysis reported fewer N-insertions in productive TCRs among donors in an Asian-associated ancestry cluster than the roughly 620-donor mean. The classifier was reported to diagnose cytomegalovirus status with high specificity and sensitivity in both the original and validation cohorts. The presence/absence analyses assumed that sequencing depth was roughly uniform across donors, and that assumption may not be true. A cluster of highly shared sequence variants was judged likely to be a technical artifact of the sequencing pipeline. Immune exposure information for the cohort was limited to CMV serostatus. A later genetic analysis associated a missense DCLRE1C variant with V-gene and J-gene trimming of TCR beta chains, and an independent cohort replicated the association. In vitro tests confirmed that a few of the cytomegalovirus-associated TCR beta chains recognize cytomegalovirus antigens. A later analysis reported that several top co-occurrence clusters appeared linked to parvovirus B19, influenza, CMV and Epstein-Barr virus. Correlated functional status among segregating V segments might be attributable to linkage disequilibrium, but an unknown experimental factor could not be ruled out. In a later analysis, TCR association rates were found to vary across HLA loci, with the most associated TCRs seen for DRB1 alleles and the fewest for HLA-C alleles. According to the authors, the approach could potentially be generalized to other disease states and immunological phenotypes.

The cohort comprised several hundred healthy bone marrow donors. At the time of sampling, all cohort members were nominally healthy, though unrecorded immune exposures were likely present. The donor tested CMV seronegative, placing the donor among the 300 to 400 seronegative members of the cohort. Each donor provided a peripheral blood sample, and peripheral blood mononuclear cells were used for TCR beta sequencing. The Qiagen DNeasy Blood Extraction Kit was used to extract genomic DNA from the blood cell samples. Library preparation was by the immunoSEQ multiplex PCR assay. For the multiplex PCR, a mixture combining 60 forward primers for TCR Vbeta segments and 13 reverse primers for TCR Jbeta segments was used. The CDR3 region of rearranged TCR beta genes was amplified from genomic DNA by a multiplex PCR assay. The Illumina HiSeq System was used to sequence the amplified TCR beta libraries as 87-base-pair reads. The authors processed their data as follows. In a later analysis, approximately 74 million unique TCR beta chains were counted across the approximately 640 repertoires, and roughly 11 million of these chains were shared by at least two donors. Raw reads were error-corrected and collapsed into unique sequences with a nearest-neighbor algorithm that merged closely related sequences to remove PCR and sequencing errors. Alignment of CDR3 sequences to IMGT reference sequences was used to assign V, D and J gene segments. For a sequence to be retained, a match of at least six nucleotides was required to both a V gene segment and a J gene segment. A rearrangement was called productive if the CDR3 had no stop codons and remained in frame with V and J, and every other rearrangement was called non-productive. CDR3 was defined by IMGT convention, running from the second conserved V-encoded cysteine to the conserved J-encoded phenylalanine. In an earlier analysis of more than 550 of the donors, sequences lacking an unambiguous match to a single V gene segment were excluded. An earlier analysis of 587 of the donors called V segments functional above 56.7% productive rearrangements and segregating when the between-donor standard deviation exceeded 5%. To diagnose cytomegalovirus status from the catalog of TCR beta chain sequences, a statistical classification framework was built. A later analysis assigned V and J genes by comparing TCR nucleotide sequences with IMGT/GENE-DB human TR gene sequences. The TCRdist pipeline was used in a later analysis to assign CDR3 sequences and most-parsimonious VDJ recombination scenarios. A later analysis defined each TCR beta chain by its CDR3 amino acid sequence plus V-gene family, and excluded reads lacking a unique V-gene family. A later analysis removed 592 highly shared, low-generation-probability nucleotide sequences to deal with suspected cross-contamination and a sequencing artifact. In a later analysis, a clonal expansion index was calculated for each public chain from normalized within-repertoire ranks of inferred template counts. Generation probabilities in a later analysis came from a VDJ recombination model fitted to out-of-frame rearrangements, and those results were checked against IGoR. In a later analysis, hypergeometric tests were used to score TCR-TCR, TCR-HLA and TCR-CMV co-occurrence, with a repertoire-size bias correction applied to TCR pairs. In a later analysis, false discovery rates were estimated by permuting HLA or CMV assignments 20 times. In a later analysis, co-occurring TCRs were grouped using DBSCAN, and TCRdist sequence similarity was added for clustering within HLA-allele-positive subsets. Repertoires with fewer than 30,000 or more than 120,000 public chains, plus five repertoires with anomalous nucleotide sharing, were excluded from co-occurrence clustering. This is the immuneACCESS table as TCRdb keeps it, with only in-frame sequences that have V and J called. A part of the clones is gone; compared with another copy, unresolved V genes explain less than half, and the rest is unexplained. Clonal size and the V and J genes are those of that table, whereas D and trimming came from the DNA. The sample table contains under 200,000 clones; only one count was recorded for approximately 86% of them. Around 0.34% of the sample goes to the ten largest clones.

The germline V gene yields MNHNS for CDR1 and SASEGT for CDR2. From the cysteine through the phenylalanine, the CDR3 covers 16 amino acids. Just CDR3 DNA is preserved here, 48 bases in frame from base 1. Between the V and J ends, shortened by 4 bases and 0 bases respectively, the junction contains 13 bases. On this clone itself: The antigen this receptor binds is unknown. No much larger clone exists at a distance of one base, and base qualities are not known.

The chain employs TRBV6-1 and TRBJ1-5, with no reliable assignment of the D segment. The sample consisted of PBMCs. The source is a woman aged 25 to 39 in good health and CMV-seronegative. The CDR3 reads as follows: CASSGLGVYSNQPQHF. The nucleotides are TGTGCCAGCAGTGGACTCGGGGTGTATAGCAATCAGCCCCAGCATTTT.